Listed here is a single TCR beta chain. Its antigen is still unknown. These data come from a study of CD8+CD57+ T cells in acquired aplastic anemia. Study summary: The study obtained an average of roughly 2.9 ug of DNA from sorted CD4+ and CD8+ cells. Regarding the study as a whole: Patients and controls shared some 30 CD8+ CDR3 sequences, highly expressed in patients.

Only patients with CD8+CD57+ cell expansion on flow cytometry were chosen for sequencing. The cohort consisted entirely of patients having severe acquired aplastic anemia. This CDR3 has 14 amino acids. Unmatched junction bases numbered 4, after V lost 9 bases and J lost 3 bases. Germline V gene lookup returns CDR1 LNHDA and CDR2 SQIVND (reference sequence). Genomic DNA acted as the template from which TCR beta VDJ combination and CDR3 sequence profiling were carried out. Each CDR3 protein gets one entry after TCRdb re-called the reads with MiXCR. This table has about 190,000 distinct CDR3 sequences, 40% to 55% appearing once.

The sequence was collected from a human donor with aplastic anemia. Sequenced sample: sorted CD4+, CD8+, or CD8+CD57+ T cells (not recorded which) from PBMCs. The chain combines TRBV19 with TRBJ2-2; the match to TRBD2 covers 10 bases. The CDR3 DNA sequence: TGTGCCAGCAAAACTAGCGGGGACACCGGGGAGCTGTTTTTT. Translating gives CASKTSGDTGELFF. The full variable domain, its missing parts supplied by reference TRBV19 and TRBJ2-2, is DGGITQSPKYLFRKEGQNVTLSCEQNLNHDAMYWYRQDPGQGLRLIYYSQIVNDFQKGDIAEGYSVSREKKESFPLTVTSAQKNPTAFYLCASKTSGDTGELFFGEGSRLTVL.